The 19 T cell receptor beta chains below all came from one sample that was sequenced in a study of post-analysis software for immune sequencing data. Study results and limitations: The study found TRBV5-6, TRBV5-1 and TRBV20-1 among four to six TRBV segments more frequent in patients than controls.

cDNA libraries for TCR beta contained unique molecular identifiers. TCRdb independently ran MiXCR on the PCR reads; one entry per CDR3 protein. This sample has 350,000 to 500,000 distinct CDR3 sequences, with about 39% found just once. These TCRs are of unknown antigen specificity. Source material: blood. Receptor source: a girl aged 2-10 years with multiple sclerosis.

The chain recombines TRBV6-6 with TRBJ1-2, with a possible D match to TRBD1 (5 bases). The V end lost 0 bases, the J end lost 4 bases, and 18 bases lay between the germline ends. Germline CDR1 and CDR2: MNHNY and SVGAGI (reference sequence). This CDR3 region has 17 residues. CDR3 in DNA: TGTGCCAGCAGTTACTCCGGGACGGGCTCCCGGAGCTATGGCTACACCTTC. Translated, it gives CASSYSGTGSRSYGYTF.

The chain is built from TRBV5-1 and TRBJ2-1, with 8 positions matching TRBD1. TRBJ2-7 matches the DNA end more closely, so the J call is doubtful. The CDR3 extends over 15 amino acids. CDR1 and CDR2 from the germline V gene are SGHRS and YFSETQ. The CDR3 region is CASSVGQGSYNEQYF. In DNA, the CDR3 is TGCGCCAGCAGCGTCGGACAGGGCTCCTACAATGAGCAGTACTTC.

This clonotype was observed a few times. The gene calls are TRBV27 and TRBJ2-5, with TRBD1 matching over 7 bases. The end of the DNA fits TRBJ2-7 better, so the J call may be wrong. The CDR3 consists of 15 residues. Looked up from germline, CDR1 is MNHEY and CDR2 is SMNVEV (reference sequence). The CDR3 coding sequence is TGTGCCAGCAGTTTAATTGAGACAGGGACCTACGAGCAGTACTTC. It codes for CASSLIETGTYEQYF.

The chain employs TRBV7-3 and TRBJ1-2; 9 bases fit TRBD1. This CDR3 region has 17 residues. The junction had 12 bases not matched to a gene; V was cut back by 4 bases and J by 3 bases. Looked up from germline, CDR1 is SGHTA and CDR2 is FQGTGA. DNA of the CDR3: TGTGCCAGCAGCTCCCGTCTTTGGACAGGGGCTTACTATGGCTACACCTTC. Translating it yields CASSSRLWTGAYYGYTF.

The V and J genes are TRBV4-1 and TRBJ2-1; 11 bases align to TRBD2. With V trimmed by 0 bases and J by 0 bases, 22 bases remained unmatched. The CDR3 is 24 amino acids. Germline CDR1 and CDR2: MGHRA and YSYEKL. As DNA, the CDR3 is TGCGCCAGCAGCCAAGATTTATTCCCGCCCCGATTAGCGGGGGGGCCGAGCTCCTACAATGAGCAGTTCTTC. This gives the protein CASSQDLFPPRLAGGPSSYNEQFF.

A few counts support this clonotype. In nucleotides, the CDR3 is TGCGCCAGCAGCACCATTTACGCGTGGGACAGGGATTCCTACGAGCAGTACTTC. Translating gives CASSTIYAWDRDSYEQYF. J is TRBJ2-7 and V is TRBV4-1, with 9 bases matching TRBD1. This CDR3 has 18 amino acids. Germline CDR1 MGHRA, CDR2 YSYEKL. Trimming took 5 bases from V and 1 from J; bases not matched to a gene: 15.

This clonotype was observed a handful of times. The rearrangement links TRBV20-1 to TRBJ2-5; D not certain. Germline lookup yields CDR1 DFQATT and CDR2 SNEGSKA (reference sequence). CDR3 length: 12 residues. Trimming removed 2 bases at V and 7 bases at J, with 11 bases between. The CDR3 DNA follows: TGCAGTGCTAGAACTAACGACGGGACCCAGTACTTC. The encoded protein is CSARTNDGTQYF.

The chain uses TRBV5-4 and TRBJ2-6, with D hard to call. V lost 1 base, J lost 3 bases, and 11 bases lay in between. The germline CDR1 and CDR2 sequences are SGHNT and YYREEE (reference sequence). The CDR3 spans 16 residues. CDR3 sequence: CASSLLLEIGANVLTF. CDR3 bases: TGTGCCAGCAGCTTGCTCTTGGAGATTGGGGCCAACGTCCTGACTTTC.

This clonotype showed up just a few times. The chain's CDR3 is CASSDTRGGNEQFF. In DNA, the CDR3 is TGTGCCAGCAGCGACACGAGGGGGGGCAATGAGCAGTTCTTC. V and J are TRBV3-1 and TRBJ2-1; D might be TRBD2 (7 bases). The germline V gene encodes CDR1 LGHDT and CDR2 YNNKEL (reference sequence). This CDR3 region has 14 residues. V lost 5 bases, J lost 6 bases, and 14 bases lay in between.

V gene TRBV3-1 combines with J gene TRBJ2-3; D is unclear. The V and J ends lost 3 bases and 2 bases respectively, with 6 bases between them. This CDR3 is built from 13 residues. Per the germline V gene, CDR1 is LGHDT and CDR2 is YNNKEL (reference sequence). CDR3 DNA sequence: TGTGCCAGCAGCCAGGGTTTCACAGATACGCAGTATTTT. Encoded protein: CASSQGFTDTQYF.

This clonotype showed up just a few times. The chain couples TRBV11-2 to TRBJ2-1; D is perhaps TRBD2 (5 bases). In germline, CDR1 is SGHAT, CDR2 FQNNGV. The V and J ends lost 1 base and 4 bases respectively, with 14 bases between them. CDR3 length: 16 amino acids. CDR3 DNA sequence: TGTGCCAGCAGCTTAGGAGTAACGGGAAGTTACAATGAGCAGTTCTTC. It is translated as CASSLGVTGSYNEQFF. The entire variable domain, with the rest obtained from reference TRBV11-2 and TRBJ2-1, is as follows: EAGVAQSPRYKIIEKRQSVAFWCNPISGHATLYWYQQILGQGPKLLIQFQNNGVVDDSQLPKDRFSAERLKGVDSTLKIQPAKLEDSAVYLCASSLGVTGSYNEQFFGPGTRLTVL.

V usage is TRBV28 and J usage is TRBJ2-3; 12 bases fit TRBD2. Germline-derived CDR1 and CDR2 are MDHEN and SYDVKM. The CDR3 consists of 19 residues. Germline trimming cut 3 bases from V and 4 bases from J; bases unmatched to any gene: 14. The CDR3 protein is CASSFPRTRTSGTSDTQYF. Here the CDR3 DNA reads TGTGCCAGCAGTTTTCCCCGAACCCGGACTAGCGGGACCTCAGATACGCAGTATTTT.

This chain joins TRBV4-3 and TRBJ2-3; D unresolved. Germline assignment: CDR1 LGHNA and CDR2 YSLEER. The CDR3 is 16 residues long. Trimming shortened V by 0 bases and J by 2 bases, and 12 bases separated the two germline ends. The CDR3 is CASSQDARIFTDTQYF. Written as DNA, the CDR3 is TGCGCCAGCAGCCAAGACGCACGGATATTCACAGATACGCAGTATTTT.

This clonotype turned up a few times. The chain joins TRBV6-2 or TRBV6-3 to TRBJ1-5, with 7 positions matching TRBD1. CDR3 length: 15 amino acids. The J segment lost 4 bases and the V segment lost 6 bases, leaving 9 bases of the junction unmatched. The germline gives CDR1 MNHEY, CDR2 SVGEGT. DNA of the CDR3: TGTGCCAGCAGCGAACAGGGGAGTGGGAATCAGCCCCAGCATTTT. Its protein product is CASSEQGSGNQPQHF.

This clonotype was picked up one time. The V call is TRBV5-1, the J call TRBJ2-3, with 10 nucleotides matching TRBD2. The CDR3 sequence is 15 residues long. Germline CDR1 is SGHRS and CDR2 is YFSETQ. The V and J ends lost 8 bases and 5 bases, in that order; junction bases with no gene match: 11. CDR3 region: CASSTGLAVLDTQYF. CDR3 DNA: TGCGCCAGTAGCACCGGACTAGCGGTGTTAGATACGCAGTATTTT.

The count of this clonotype is one. The V and J genes are TRBV28 and TRBJ2-7; 8 nucleotides match TRBD2. CDR3 size: 16 residues. Germline trimming cut 8 bases from V and 4 bases from J; bases unmatched to any gene: 16. Germline CDR1 reads MDHEN; CDR2 reads SYDVKM. The CDR3 loop is CASSLTGTGGRYEQYF. DNA of the CDR3: TGTGCCAGCTCTTTAACGGGAACGGGAGGGCGGTACGAGCAGTACTTC.

The chain joins TRBV5-1 to TRBJ2-6, with TRBD2 identical over 9 bases. V gave up 4 bases and J gave up 1 base; unmatched junction bases: 9. The CDR3 runs 18 residues. Looked up from germline, CDR1 is SGHRS and CDR2 is YFSETQ. The DNA of the CDR3 is TGCGCCAGCAGCATTACCGGGACTAGCAAGTCTGGGGCCAACGTCCTGACTTTC. Encoded protein: CASSITGTSKSGANVLTF.

The chain combines TRBV5-1 with TRBJ2-3; D remains unclear. The V end was cut by 1 base, the J end by 1 base, with 7 bases between. The CDR3 is 14 residues long. Germline CDR1 reads SGHRS; CDR2 reads YFSETQ. As DNA, the CDR3 is TGCGCCAGCAGCTTGTTCCAGGGCACAGATACGCAGTATTTT. It translates to CASSLFQGTDTQYF.

The chain links TRBV28 to TRBJ1-1, with a possible D match to TRBD1 (6 bases). This CDR3 is built from 16 residues. V gave up 7 bases and J gave up 1 base, with 19 bases separating them. Germline CDR1 MDHEN, CDR2 SYDVKM. The CDR3 spells CASIRQVFRGNTEAFF. CDR3 bases: TGTGCCAGCATTAGACAGGTCTTTCGGGGGAACACTGAAGCTTTCTTT.